This TCR beta chain came from a study of blood T cell repertoires in COVID-19. Study-wide background: From the United States, Italy and Spain came samples of acute and convalescent COVID-19.

The assay was immunoSEQ multiplex PCR, and TCRdb's table has in-frame clones only and misses some. The profile shows a few hundred thousand clones, roughly nine tenths of them singletons. This CDR3 spans 14 amino acids. After removal of 1 base from V and 7 bases from J, the junction contained 5 bases not matched to a gene. Germline V gene data show CDR1 as SGHNT and CDR2 as YYREEE (reference sequence). The cohort comprised adults aged about 18 to 100 years residing in about two dozen US areas. The material sequenced was PBMCs or T cells enriched from blood (not recorded which). The V and J genes are TRBV5-4 and TRBJ1-5, with 7 bases fitting TRBD1. The source of this sequence is a woman aged 30 to 39 who had recovered from COVID-19. CDR3 sequence reads: CASSLRGPNQPQHF. The CDR3 nucleotides are TGTGCCAGCAGCTTGAGGGGGCCTAACCAGCCCCAGCATTTT.